This T cell receptor (beta chain) was obtained from a study of T cells after yellow fever vaccination. TCRdb reprocessed the 5' RACE reads with MiXCR, giving one entry per CDR3 protein. The profile covers over 130,000 distinct CDR3 sequences, with 7.7% appearing a single time and roughly 0.71% taken by the ten largest. In this sample, this clonotype turned up many times. V lost 2 bases to trimming and J lost 15 bases, with 14 bases between them. Per germline, CDR1 SGHTA and CDR2 FQGNSA. This CDR3 has 12 amino acids. This rearrangement joins TRBV7-2 to TRBJ1-5; D may be TRBD1 (5 bases). This sequence was found in a man in his thirties or forties who received the YFV17D yellow fever vaccine. The material was CD4+ T cells sorted from PBMCs, obtained 5 days after the yellow fever booster vaccination. The CDR3, as DNA: TGTGCCAGCAGCTTATCCCGGGGCCTTCTGCATTTT. The encoded protein is CASSLSRGLLHF.